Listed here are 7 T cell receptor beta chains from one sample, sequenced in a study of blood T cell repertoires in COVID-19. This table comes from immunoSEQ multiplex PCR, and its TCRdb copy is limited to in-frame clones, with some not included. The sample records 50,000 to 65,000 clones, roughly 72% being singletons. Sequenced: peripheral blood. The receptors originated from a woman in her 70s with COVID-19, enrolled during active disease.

CDR3 DNA: TGTGCCAGCAGCTTAGGGACAGGCTACGAGCAGTACGTC. Translated: CASSLGTGYEQYV. This chain uses TRBV7-2 with TRBJ2-7; 7 positions agree with TRBD1. Germline V lookup: CDR1 SGHTA, CDR2 FQGNSA. With V trimmed by 1 base and J by 3 bases, 0 bases remained unmatched. The CDR3 is made up of 13 amino acids.

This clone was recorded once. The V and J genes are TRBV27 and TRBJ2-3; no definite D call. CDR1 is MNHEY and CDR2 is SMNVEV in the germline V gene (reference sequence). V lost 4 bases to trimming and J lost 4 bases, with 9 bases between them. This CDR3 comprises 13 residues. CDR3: CASSYINSDTQYF. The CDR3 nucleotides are TGTGCCAGCAGTTACATAAATTCAGATACGCAGTATTTT.

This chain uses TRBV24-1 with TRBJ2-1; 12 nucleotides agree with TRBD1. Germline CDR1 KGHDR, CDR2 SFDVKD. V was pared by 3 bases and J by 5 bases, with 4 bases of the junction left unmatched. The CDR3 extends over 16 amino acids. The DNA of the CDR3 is TGTGCCACCAGTGATCCCGGGACAGGGGGCAACAATGAGCAGTTCTTC. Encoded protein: CATSDPGTGGNNEQFF.

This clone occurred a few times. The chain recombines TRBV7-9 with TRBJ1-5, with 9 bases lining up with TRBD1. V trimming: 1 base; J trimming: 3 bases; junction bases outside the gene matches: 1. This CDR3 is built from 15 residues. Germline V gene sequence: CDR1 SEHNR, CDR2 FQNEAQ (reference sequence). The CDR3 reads CASSLGTGDNQPQHF. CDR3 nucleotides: TGTGCCAGCAGCTTAGGGACAGGGGACAATCAGCCCCAGCATTTT.

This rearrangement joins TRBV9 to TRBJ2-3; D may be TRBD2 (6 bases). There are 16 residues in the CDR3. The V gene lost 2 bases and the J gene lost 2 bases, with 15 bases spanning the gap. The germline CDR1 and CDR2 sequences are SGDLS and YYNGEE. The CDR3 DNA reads TGTGCCAGCAGCGTGGGGACTCCTCACCTCACAGATACGCAGTATTTT. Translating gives CASSVGTPHLTDTQYF.

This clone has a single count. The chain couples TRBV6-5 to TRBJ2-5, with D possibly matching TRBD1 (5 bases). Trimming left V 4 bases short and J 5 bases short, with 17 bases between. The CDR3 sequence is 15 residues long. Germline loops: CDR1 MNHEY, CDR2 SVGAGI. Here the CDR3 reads CASSSRGPGWETQYF. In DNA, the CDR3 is TGTGCCAGCAGTTCAAGGGGCCCCGGTTGGGAGACCCAGTACTTC.

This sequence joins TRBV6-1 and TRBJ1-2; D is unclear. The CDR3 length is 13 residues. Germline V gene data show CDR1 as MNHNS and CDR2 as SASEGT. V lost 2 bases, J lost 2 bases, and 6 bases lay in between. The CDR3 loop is CASSEQANYGYTF. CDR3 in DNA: TGTGCCAGCAGTGAACAGGCCAACTATGGCTACACCTTC.